This T cell receptor (beta chain) was observed in a study of PD-1 blockade in classical Hodgkin lymphoma. Time point of the sample: newly diagnosed, previously untreated cHL patient sample. The investigators isolated CD8+ T cells from thawed PBMCs using magnetic negative selection. Comparison came from newly diagnosed, untreated classical Hodgkin lymphoma PBMCs. Points on this clone: The antigen remains unidentified.

The germline V gene encodes CDR1 PRHDT and CDR2 FYEKMQ (reference sequence). The CDR3 totals 14 residues. V shed 7 bases, J shed 3 bases, and the junction held 6 bases outside the gene matches. Using immunoSEQ multiplex PCR, the repertoire was profiled, and TCRdb retains in-frame clones only, with some absent. The table has some 21,000 clones, about 86% seen once. General observations from the study: A reduction in baseline TCR diversity was reportedly seen in newly diagnosed patients relative to healthy donors. Repertoire differences have undefined causes, possibly disease activity or prior therapy.

The sequence came from a human donor with classical Hodgkin lymphoma. The sequenced sample was CD8+ T cells from blood. The chain couples TRBV13 to TRBJ2-7; 10 positions match TRBD1. The CDR3 nucleotides are TGTGCCAGCACCCAGGGGACAGGGGTCTACGAGCAGTACTTC. Residues: CASTQGTGVYEQYF.